This T cell receptor (beta chain) was documented in a study of cytomegalovirus exposure and HLA in healthy donors. About the study: Drawn from HLA-typed donors, about 85 million unique TCRs were held in an early data release. When 300 to 400 donors were genotyped, 81% of them were found to fall in the Caucasian-associated ancestry cluster.

Amplification used 60 Vbeta primers and 13 Jbeta primers. The table came from immunoSEQ multiplex PCR; TCRdb's copy has only in-frame clones and leaves some out. The table has 150,000 to 200,000 clones, roughly 82% seen once. V was clipped by 4 bases and J by 5 bases, with 11 bases between them. The CDR3 contains 13 residues. Germline CDR1 is WNHNN and CDR2 is SYGVQD (reference sequence). A note on this clone: Its antigen is not identified.

Overall study findings and caveats: After further analysis at a later stage, 16,951 TCR beta sequences were associated with HLA alleles at 0.05 false discovery rate.

Specimen: PBMCs. The rearrangement links TRBV10-1 to TRBJ1-1, with a weak D call TRBD1 (5 bases). The TCR sequence derives from a girl aged 10 to 17 in good health and CMV-seropositive. In DNA form, the CDR3 reads TGCGCCAGCAGTGGGGGGGTAGGGACTGAAGCTTTCTTT. Translating gives CASSGGVGTEAFF.